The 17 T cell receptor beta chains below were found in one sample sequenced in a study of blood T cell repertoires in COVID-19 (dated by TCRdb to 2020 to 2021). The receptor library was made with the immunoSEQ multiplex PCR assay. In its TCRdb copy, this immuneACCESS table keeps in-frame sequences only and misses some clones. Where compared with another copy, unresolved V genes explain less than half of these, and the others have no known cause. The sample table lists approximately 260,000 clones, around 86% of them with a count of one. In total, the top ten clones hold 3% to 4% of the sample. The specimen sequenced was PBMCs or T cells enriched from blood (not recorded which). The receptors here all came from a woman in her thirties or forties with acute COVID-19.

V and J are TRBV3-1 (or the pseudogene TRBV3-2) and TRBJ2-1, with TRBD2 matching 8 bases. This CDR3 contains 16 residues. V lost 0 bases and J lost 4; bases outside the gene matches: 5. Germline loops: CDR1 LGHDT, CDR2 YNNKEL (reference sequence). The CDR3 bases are TGTGCCAGCAGCCAAGATCAAGGACTAGCATACAATGAGCAGTTCTTC. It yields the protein CASSQDQGLAYNEQFF.

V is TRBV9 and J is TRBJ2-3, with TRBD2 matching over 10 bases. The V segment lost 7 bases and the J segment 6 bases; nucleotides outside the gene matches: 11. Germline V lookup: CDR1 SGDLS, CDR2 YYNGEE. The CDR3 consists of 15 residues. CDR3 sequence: CASSGEAGGRDTQYF. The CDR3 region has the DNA TGTGCCAGCTCCGGGGAAGCGGGAGGGCGGGATACGCAGTATTTT.

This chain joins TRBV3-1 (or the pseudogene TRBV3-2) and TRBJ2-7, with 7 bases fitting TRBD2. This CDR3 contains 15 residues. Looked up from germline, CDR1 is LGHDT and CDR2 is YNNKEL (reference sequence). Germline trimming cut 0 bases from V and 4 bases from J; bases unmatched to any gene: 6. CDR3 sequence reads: CASSQDWAGVYEQYF. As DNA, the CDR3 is TGTGCCAGCAGCCAAGACTGGGCGGGAGTATACGAGCAGTACTTC.

CDR3 amino acids: CASDRGQGNYTF. In nucleotides, the CDR3 is TGTGCTAGTGACCGTGGACAGGGGAACTACACCTTC. V and J are TRBV12-5 and TRBJ1-2; 9 nucleotides line up with TRBD1. In germline, CDR1 is LGHNT, CDR2 FRNRAP. The CDR3 totals 12 residues. V dropped 7 bases and J dropped 10; count of bases not matched to a gene: 7. The whole variable domain, remainder taken from reference TRBV12-5 and TRBJ1-2, is DARVTQTPRHKVTEMGQEVTMRCQPILGHNTVFWYRQTMMQGLELLAYFRNRAPLDDSGMPKDRFSAEMPDATLATLKIQPSEPRDSAVYFCASDRGQGNYTFGSGTRLTVV.

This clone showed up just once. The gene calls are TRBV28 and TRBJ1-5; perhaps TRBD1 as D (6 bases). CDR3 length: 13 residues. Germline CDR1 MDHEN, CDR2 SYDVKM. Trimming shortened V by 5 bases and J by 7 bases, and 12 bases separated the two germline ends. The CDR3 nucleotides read TGTGCCAGCAGTGTAAACAGGGTCCAGCCCCAGCATTTT. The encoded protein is CASSVNRVQPQHF.

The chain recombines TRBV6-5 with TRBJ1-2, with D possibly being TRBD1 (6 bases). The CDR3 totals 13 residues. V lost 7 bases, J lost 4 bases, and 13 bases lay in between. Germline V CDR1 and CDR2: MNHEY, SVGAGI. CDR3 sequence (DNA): TGTGCCAGCACGTCAGGGGAATTCTATGGCTACACCTTC. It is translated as CASTSGEFYGYTF.

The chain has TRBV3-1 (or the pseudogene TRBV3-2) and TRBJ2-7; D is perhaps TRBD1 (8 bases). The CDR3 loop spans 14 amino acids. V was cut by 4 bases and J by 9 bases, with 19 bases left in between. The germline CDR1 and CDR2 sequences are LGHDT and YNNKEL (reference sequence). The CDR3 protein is CASSPQNRGGGQYF. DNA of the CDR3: TGTGCCAGCAGCCCCCAGAACAGGGGGGGAGGGCAGTACTTC.

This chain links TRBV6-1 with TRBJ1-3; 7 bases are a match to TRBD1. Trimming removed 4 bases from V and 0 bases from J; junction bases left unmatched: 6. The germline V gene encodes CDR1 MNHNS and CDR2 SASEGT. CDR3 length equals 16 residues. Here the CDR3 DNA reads TGTGCCAGCAGTGTGGAGGGGGCTTACTCTGGAAACACCATATATTTT. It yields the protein CASSVEGAYSGNTIYF.

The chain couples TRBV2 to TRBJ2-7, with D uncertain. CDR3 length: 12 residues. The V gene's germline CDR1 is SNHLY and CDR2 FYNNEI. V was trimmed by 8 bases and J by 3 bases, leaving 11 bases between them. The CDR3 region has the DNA TGTGCCAGCGGCAGGTACAACTACGAGCAGTACTTC. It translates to CASGRYNYEQYF.

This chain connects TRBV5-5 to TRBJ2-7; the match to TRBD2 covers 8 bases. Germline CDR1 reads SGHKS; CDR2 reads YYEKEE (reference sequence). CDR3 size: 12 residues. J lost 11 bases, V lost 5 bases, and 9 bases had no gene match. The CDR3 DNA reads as TGTGCCAGCAGAACCCAGGGGACTAGTGAGTACTTC. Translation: CASRTQGTSEYF.

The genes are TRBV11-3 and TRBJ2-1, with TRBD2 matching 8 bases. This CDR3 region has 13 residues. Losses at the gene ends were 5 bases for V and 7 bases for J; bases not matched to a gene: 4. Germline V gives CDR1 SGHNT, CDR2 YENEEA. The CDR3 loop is CASSPLAGNEQFF. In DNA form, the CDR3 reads TGTGCCAGCAGCCCGTTAGCGGGAAATGAGCAGTTCTTC.

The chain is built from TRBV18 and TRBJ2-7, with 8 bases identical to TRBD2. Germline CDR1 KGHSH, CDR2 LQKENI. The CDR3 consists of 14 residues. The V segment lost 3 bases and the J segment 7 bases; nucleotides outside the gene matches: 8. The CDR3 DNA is TGTGCCAGCTCACCTGTAGCTAGCGGGCGGGAGCAGTACTTC. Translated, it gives CASSPVASGREQYF.

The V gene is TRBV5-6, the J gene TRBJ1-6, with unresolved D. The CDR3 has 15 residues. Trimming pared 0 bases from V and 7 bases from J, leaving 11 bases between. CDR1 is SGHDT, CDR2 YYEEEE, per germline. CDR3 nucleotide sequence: TGTGCCAGCAGCTTGGGCAGGATTATGAATTCACCCCTCCACTTT. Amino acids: CASSLGRIMNSPLHF.

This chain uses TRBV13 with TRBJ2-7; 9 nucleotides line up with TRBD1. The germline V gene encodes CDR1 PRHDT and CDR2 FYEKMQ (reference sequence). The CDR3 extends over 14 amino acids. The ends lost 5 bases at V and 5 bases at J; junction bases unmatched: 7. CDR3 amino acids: CASSRQDRGDEQYF. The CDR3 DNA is TGTGCCAGCAGCAGACAGGACAGGGGCGACGAGCAGTACTTC.

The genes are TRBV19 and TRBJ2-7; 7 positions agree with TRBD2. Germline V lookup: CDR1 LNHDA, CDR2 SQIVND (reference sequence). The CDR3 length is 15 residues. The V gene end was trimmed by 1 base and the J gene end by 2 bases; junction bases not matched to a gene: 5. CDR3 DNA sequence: TGTGCCAGTAGTATAGGTGGGGGGGGGACCTACGAGCAGTACTTC. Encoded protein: CASSIGGGGTYEQYF.

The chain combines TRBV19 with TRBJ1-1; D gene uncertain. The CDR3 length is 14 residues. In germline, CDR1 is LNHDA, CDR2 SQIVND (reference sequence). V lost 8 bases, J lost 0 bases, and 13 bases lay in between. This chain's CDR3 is CASGRPQMNTEAFF. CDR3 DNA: TGTGCCAGTGGCCGCCCACAAATGAACACTGAAGCTTTCTTT.

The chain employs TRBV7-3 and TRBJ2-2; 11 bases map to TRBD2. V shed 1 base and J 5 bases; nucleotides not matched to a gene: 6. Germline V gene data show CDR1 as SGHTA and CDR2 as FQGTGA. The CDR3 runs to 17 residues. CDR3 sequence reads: CASSLILAGVGTGELFF. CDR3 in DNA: TGTGCCAGCAGCTTAATACTAGCGGGAGTAGGGACCGGGGAGCTGTTTTTT.